These 14 T cell receptor beta chains originate from one sample sequenced in a study of blood T cells in healthy people across ages. A J-beta primer mix and a sample-barcoded 5' primer were used in a second PCR of roughly 7 to 12 cycles. TCRdb processed the 5' RACE reads anew with MiXCR; each CDR3 protein has one entry. The sample comprises more than 900,000 distinct CDR3 sequences, roughly a quarter of which are singletons, and less than 0.75% rests with the top ten. The same sample was also studied in work on T cells of mothers and their children.

Material: blood. Receptors were obtained from a girl under 10 years old in good health.

The chain recombines TRBV9 with TRBJ1-2, with a weak D call TRBD1 (6 bases). Germline-derived CDR1 and CDR2 are SGDLS and YYNGEE. CDR3 length: 13 residues. The germline V and J ends were trimmed by 4 bases and 4 bases, with 11 bases remaining between them. CDR3 protein: CASSPEGGYGYTF. The CDR3 nucleotides read TGTGCCAGCAGCCCGGAGGGGGGCTATGGCTACACCTTC.

The rearrangement joins TRBV11-2 to TRBJ2-1; D is unresolved. Germline assignment: CDR1 SGHAT and CDR2 FQNNGV. This CDR3 spans 16 amino acids. Trimming removed 1 base from V and 4 bases from J, with 14 bases in between. CDR3 sequence (DNA): TGTGCCAGCAGCTTAGGGCGTAAGACATTTTACAATGAGCAGTTCTTC. This encodes CASSLGRKTFYNEQFF.

This clonotype appeared a few times. V usage is TRBV5-1 and J usage is TRBJ1-2; 7 bases map to TRBD1. V trimming: 5 bases; J trimming: 2 bases; junction bases outside the gene matches: 12. Germline V gene lookup returns CDR1 SGHRS and CDR2 YFSETQ. The length of the CDR3 is 16 residues. The DNA of the CDR3 is TGCGCCAGCAGAAAGACCGGGACAGCCTTGAACTATGGCTACACCTTC. Translating it yields CASRKTGTALNYGYTF.

In this sample, this clonotype turned up a few times. This chain uses TRBV12-3 or TRBV12-4 with TRBJ1-2; D might be TRBD1 (6 bases). The length of the CDR3 is 16 residues. The ends were cut back, 5 bases at V and 6 bases at J, with 22 bases in the middle. Written as DNA, the CDR3 is TGTGCCAGCAGTCCCAACCTGGGCAGGGGAGCCCATGGCTACACCTTC. It yields the protein CASSPNLGRGAHGYTF.

This clonotype came up a few times. The chain is built from TRBV6-1 and TRBJ2-4; the match to TRBD1 covers 8 bases. CDR3 length: 12 amino acids. Looked up from germline, CDR1 is MNHNS and CDR2 is SASEGT. The junction had 2 bases not matched to a gene; V was cut back by 7 bases and J by 6 bases. CDR3 sequence reads: CASNDRGNIQYF. DNA for the CDR3: TGTGCCAGCAACGACAGGGGAAACATTCAGTACTTC.

This clonotype was seen a few times. V and J are TRBV13 and TRBJ2-1; TRBD2 aligns across 13 bases. The V segment lost 3 bases and the J segment 8 bases; nucleotides outside the gene matches: 4. CDR3 length: 15 residues. Per the germline V gene, CDR1 is PRHDT and CDR2 is FYEKMQ (reference sequence). The CDR3 nucleotides are TGTGCCAGCAGCTTCCGGACTAGCGGGAGCTATGAGCAGTTCTTC. Residues: CASSFRTSGSYEQFF.

This clonotype was detected only a few times. The V and J genes are TRBV12-3 or TRBV12-4 and TRBJ1-6; no reliable D call. The CDR3 is 15 amino acids. The V end was cut by 3 bases, the J end by 7 bases, with 13 bases between. The CDR3 sequence is CASSFAREQNSPLHF. The CDR3 DNA reads as TGTGCCAGCAGTTTCGCCCGGGAACAAAATTCACCCCTCCACTTT.

This clonotype was counted a few times. The V and J genes are TRBV20-1 and TRBJ2-5; 10 bases agree with TRBD2. The CDR3 loop spans 14 amino acids. The germline gives CDR1 DFQATT, CDR2 SNEGSKA (reference sequence). Trimming cost V 4 bases and J 6 bases; bases outside gene matches: 8. CDR3 residues: CSAKTGLAYQTQYF. The DNA for the CDR3 is TGCAGTGCTAAAACGGGACTAGCGTATCAGACCCAGTACTTC.

J is TRBJ2-7 and V is TRBV7-9, with D tentatively TRBD1 (5 bases). V was cut by 1 base and J by 0 bases, with 13 bases left in between. CDR1 is SEHNR and CDR2 is FQNEAQ in the germline V gene (reference sequence). The length of the CDR3 is 16 residues. CDR3 amino acids: CASSLVSLGASYEQYF. The DNA of the CDR3 is TGTGCCAGCAGCTTAGTTTCCTTAGGGGCCTCCTACGAGCAGTACTTC.

This rearrangement joins TRBV29-1 to TRBJ1-2, with D tentatively TRBD1 (6 bases). The CDR3 runs 13 residues. V lost 6 bases, J lost 2 bases, and 13 bases lay in between. The germline V gene has CDR1 SQVTM and CDR2 ANQGSEA. The CDR3 DNA reads as TGCAGCGTGGGGCCCACAGGGAACTATGGCTACACCTTC. It codes for CSVGPTGNYGYTF.

On this clonotype: The junction and the germline gene differ at one end; a read error may be behind it. The rearrangement links TRBV20-1 to TRBJ1-5; 9 nucleotides match TRBD1. This CDR3 has 16 amino acids. In germline, CDR1 is DFQATT, CDR2 SNEGSKA (reference sequence). The CDR3 DNA reads TGCAGTGCGAGAGAACAGGGGGCCGAGTTAAATCAGCCCCAGCATTTT. The encoded protein is CSAREQGAELNQPQHF.

The rearrangement joins TRBV3-1 to TRBJ2-5, with 7 bases identical to TRBD2. The germline CDR1 and CDR2 sequences are LGHDT and YNNKEL (reference sequence). Unmatched junction bases numbered 10, after V lost 11 bases and J lost 7 bases. This CDR3 is built from 12 residues. The DNA of the CDR3 is TGTGCCGGCACCGTGGCTAGCGGGACCCAGTACTTC. This encodes CAGTVASGTQYF.

This chain joins TRBV6-5 and TRBJ1-2; D gene unclear. The V gene lost 6 bases and the J gene lost 8 bases, with 16 bases spanning the gap. This CDR3 has 13 residues. Germline lookup yields CDR1 MNHEY and CDR2 SVGAGI. CDR3 in amino acids: CASRKPGGWGYTF. The CDR3 coding sequence is TGTGCCAGCAGAAAACCGGGAGGTTGGGGCTACACCTTC.

This clonotype was observed a few times. J is TRBJ2-1 and V is TRBV10-3, with D unresolved. V was clipped by 3 bases and J by 2 bases, with 11 bases between them. This CDR3 has 15 residues. Germline V CDR1 and CDR2: ENHRY, SYGVKD. CDR3 in amino acids: CAISDVSLTYNEQFF. As DNA, the CDR3 is TGTGCCATCAGTGACGTGTCTCTTACCTACAATGAGCAGTTCTTC.